Presented here are 27 T cell receptor beta chains from one specimen sequenced in a study of blood T cells in healthy people across ages. Alongside a J-beta primer mix, a sample-barcoded 5' primer served in a second PCR lasting about 7 to 12 cycles. One entry per CDR3 protein, called by TCRdb with MiXCR from the 5' RACE reads. The sample includes over 1,500,000 distinct CDR3 sequences, approximately 40% of them seen just once. Sequences were obtained from blood. These receptors all stem from a human donor in good health.

The rearrangement links TRBV7-7 to TRBJ2-1; 13 bases fit TRBD2. This CDR3 region has 15 residues. Unmatched junction bases numbered 7, after V lost 5 bases and J lost 9 bases. CDR1 and CDR2 from the germline V gene are SSHAT and FNYEAQ (reference sequence). CDR3 sequence: CASSATSGGAVEQFF. CDR3 DNA: TGTGCCAGCAGCGCCACTAGCGGGGGGGCCGTTGAGCAGTTCTTC.

With respect to this clonotype: Because it lacks the conserved phenylalanine or tryptophan at the end, this CDR3 is likely a read error. V gene TRBV7-2 combines with J gene TRBJ2-5; 7 nucleotides line up with TRBD1. The CDR3 is made up of 14 amino acids. J was trimmed by 4 bases and V by 5 bases; bases with no gene match: 7. Germline values: CDR1 SGHTA, CDR2 FQGNSA. The CDR3 loop is CASSETGSLETQYL. The CDR3 DNA sequence: TGTGCCAGCAGCGAGACAGGGTCATTAGAGACCCAGTACTTA.

In this sample, this clonotype turned up a few times. The rearrangement uses TRBV20-1 and TRBJ1-2; 7 bases agree with TRBD1. This CDR3 is 15 amino acids long. With V trimmed by 0 bases and J by 5 bases, 9 bases remained unmatched. The germline CDR1 and CDR2 sequences are DFQATT and SNEGSKA (reference sequence). The CDR3 reads CSARDKGGEVYGYTF. The DNA for the CDR3 is TGCAGTGCTAGAGATAAAGGGGGCGAGGTTTATGGCTACACCTTC.

The table lists this clonotype with a few counts. This chain links TRBV25-1 with TRBJ1-2; no definite D call. Trimming took 3 bases from V and 6 from J, leaving 8 bases between them. CDR1 and CDR2 (germline): MGHDK, SYGVNS. The CDR3 loop spans 12 amino acids. The DNA for the CDR3 is TGTGCCAGCAGTGAGGGATTCGATGGCTACACCTTC. Translation: CASSEGFDGYTF.

The V gene is TRBV9, the J gene TRBJ1-2; 7 bases fit TRBD1. V gave up 4 bases and J gave up 8 bases; unmatched junction bases: 14. This CDR3 is 15 amino acids long. Germline CDR1 reads SGDLS; CDR2 reads YYNGEE. CDR3 protein: CASSKLGRGSGGYTF. CDR3 sequence (DNA): TGTGCCAGCAGCAAGCTAGGCAGGGGGTCGGGCGGCTACACCTTC. Based on the CDR3 plus reference TRBV9 and TRBJ1-2, the full variable domain is DSGVTQTPKHLITATGQRVTLRCSPRSGDLSVYWYQQSLDQGLQFLIQYYNGEERAKGNILERFSAQQFPDLHSELNLSSLELGDSALYFCASSKLGRGSGGYTFGSGTRLTVV.

This clonotype appeared a few times. The chain links TRBV12-3 or TRBV12-4 to TRBJ2-7; a weak D match, TRBD1 (6 bases). V shed 5 bases and J shed 4 bases, with 18 bases lying between them. The CDR3 spans 15 residues. The CDR3 coding sequence is TGTGCCAGCAGTCCCCCAGGGGATCTCTCATACGAGCAGTACTTC. Translating it yields CASSPPGDLSYEQYF.

This clonotype occurred a few times. The V call is TRBV11-3, the J call TRBJ2-1; D uncertain. The germline CDR1 and CDR2 sequences are SGHNT and YENEEA. CDR3 size: 14 residues. V was trimmed by 1 base and J by 5 bases, leaving 9 bases between them. CDR3 sequence (DNA): TGTGCCAGCAGCTTAGTTGGCTCTCACAATGAGCAGTTCTTC. It is translated as CASSLVGSHNEQFF.

This chain connects TRBV4-2 to TRBJ1-3; no firm D call. The CDR3 runs 15 residues. V lost 0 bases and J 3 bases, leaving 9 bases between the germline ends. The V gene's germline CDR1 is LGHNA and CDR2 YNFKEQ. CDR3 DNA sequence: TGTGCCAGCAGCCAAGATAGCGGGTATGGAAACACCATATATTTT. Its protein product is CASSQDSGYGNTIYF.

The genes are TRBV20-1 and TRBJ2-7; TRBD2 aligns across 12 bases. The CDR3 has 14 residues. J gave up 10 bases and V 5 bases, and 12 bases lay outside the gene matches. Germline CDR1 is DFQATT and CDR2 is SNEGSKA (reference sequence). CDR3 DNA: TGCAGTGCTCTTAGACTAGCGGGGGTCGAGGCCCAGTACTTC. Translated, it gives CSALRLAGVEAQYF.

This chain's CDR3 is CASSSGLAPETQYF. The CDR3 DNA is TGTGCCAGCAGCTCTGGACTAGCCCCAGAGACCCAGTACTTC. V usage is TRBV9 and J usage is TRBJ2-5, with 8 bases fitting TRBD2. V gave up 4 bases and J gave up 4 bases; unmatched junction bases: 6. The germline V gene has CDR1 SGDLS and CDR2 YYNGEE. The CDR3 spans 14 residues.

The V gene is TRBV27, the J gene TRBJ2-1, with a tentative D call TRBD1 (6 bases). This CDR3 spans 15 amino acids. CDR1 MNHEY and CDR2 SMNVEV come from the germline V gene (reference sequence). The V gene lost 3 bases and the J gene lost 3 bases, with 12 bases spanning the gap. The CDR3 region is CASSFRDTNYNEQFF. The CDR3 DNA reads TGTGCCAGCAGTTTCAGGGACACAAACTACAATGAGCAGTTCTTC.

V and J are TRBV7-6 and TRBJ2-3, with a tentative D call TRBD2 (6 bases). CDR1 is SGHVS, CDR2 FNYEAQ, per germline. Trimming stripped 4 bases from V and 2 bases from J, with 13 bases between. This CDR3 is 15 amino acids long. The CDR3 reads CASSSAGTHTDTQYF. CDR3 DNA: TGTGCCAGCAGCTCGGCGGGAACTCACACAGATACGCAGTATTTT.

The CDR3: CASSLGLSGDTQYF. The CDR3 DNA follows: TGCGCCAGCAGCCTGGGACTCTCCGGAGATACGCAGTATTTT. V is TRBV5-1 and J is TRBJ2-3, with a possible D match to TRBD2 (6 bases). Trimming shortened V by 4 bases and J by 5 bases, and 14 bases separated the two germline ends. The CDR3 extends over 14 amino acids. Per the germline V gene, CDR1 is SGHRS and CDR2 is YFSETQ.

This clonotype was seen a single time. The J gene is TRBJ2-3, the V gene TRBV28; a weak D match, TRBD1 (6 bases). V was cut by 1 base and J by 2 bases, with 13 bases left in between. The CDR3 is 16 amino acids. Per the germline V gene, CDR1 is MDHEN and CDR2 is SYDVKM. The CDR3 reads CASSLFGGHITDTQYF. In DNA form, the CDR3 reads TGTGCCAGCAGTTTATTTGGGGGACATATCACAGATACGCAGTATTTT.

This clonotype was detected a few times. The rearrangement joins TRBV11-3 to TRBJ1-4; 7 bases agree with TRBD1. V gave up 5 bases and J gave up 4 bases; unmatched junction bases: 4. The CDR3 extends over 14 amino acids. Germline V gene data show CDR1 as SGHNT and CDR2 as YENEEA. In DNA form, the CDR3 reads TGTGCCAGCAGCGACCGGGACAGTAATGAAAAACTGTTTTTT. Its protein is CASSDRDSNEKLFF. The full variable domain, its missing parts supplied by reference TRBV11-3 and TRBJ1-4, is EAGVVQSPRYKIIEKKQPVAFWCNPISGHNTLYWYLQNLGQGPELLIRYENEEAVDDSQLPKDRFSAERLKGVDSTLKIQPAELGDSAVYLCASSDRDSNEKLFFGSGTQLSVL.

This clonotype was detected a few times. This chain connects TRBV5-1 to TRBJ2-7; 8 bases fit TRBD1. Losses at the gene ends were 3 bases for V and 3 bases for J; bases not matched to a gene: 11. Looked up from germline, CDR1 is SGHRS and CDR2 is YFSETQ. CDR3 size: 16 residues. This CDR3 reads CASSSGPGQDFYEQYF. CDR3 sequence (DNA): TGCGCCAGCAGCTCTGGGCCGGGACAGGACTTCTACGAGCAGTACTTC.

The table lists this clonotype with a few counts. This chain links TRBV29-1 with TRBJ2-3; TRBD1 or TRBD2 may be the D gene (5 bases each). Trimming removed 7 bases from V and 5 bases from J, with 16 bases in between. The CDR3 is 13 amino acids. CDR1 SQVTM and CDR2 ANQGSEA come from the germline V gene. The CDR3 spells CSAPGRVGDTQYF. The CDR3, as DNA: TGCAGCGCCCCGGGACGGGTGGGAGATACGCAGTATTTT.

Concerning this clonotype itself: A junction end diverges from the germline sequence, so it may reflect a read error. The V call is TRBV6-1, the J call TRBJ2-1; weak D call: TRBD1 (5 bases). The length of the CDR3 is 13 residues. Germline lookup yields CDR1 MNHNS and CDR2 SASEGT. CDR3 coding DNA: TGTGCCAGCAACAGGATCTTAGGCAATGAGCCGTTCTTC. Translating gives CASNRILGNEPFF.

CDR3 in DNA: TGTGCCAGCAGTTCCTCGGGACCGAGTGCCTACGAGCAGTACTTC. This gives the protein CASSSSGPSAYEQYF. This chain connects TRBV6-6 to TRBJ2-7, with D perhaps matching TRBD1 or TRBD2 (5 bases each). The CDR3 sequence is 15 residues long. Germline loops: CDR1 MNHNY, CDR2 SVGAGI (reference sequence). Trimming pared 4 bases from V and 2 bases from J, leaving 15 bases between.

The chain couples TRBV28 to TRBJ2-7; no reliable D call. The V gene's germline CDR1 is MDHEN and CDR2 SYDVKM. The CDR3 runs 15 residues. Deletions cut 2 bases from V and 1 base from J, with 12 bases between. CDR3 in DNA: TGTGCCAGCAGTTTAAGTAGCAGGTCATCCTACGAGCAGTACTTC. Amino acids: CASSLSSRSSYEQYF.

The chain employs TRBV20-1 and TRBJ2-1; either TRBD1 or TRBD2 may supply D (5 bases each). The V end was cut by 4 bases, the J end by 4 bases, with 11 bases between. The CDR3 length is 13 residues. Per the germline V gene, CDR1 is DFQATT and CDR2 is SNEGSKA (reference sequence). CDR3 region: CSATGGIYNEQFF. The CDR3 DNA sequence: TGCAGTGCTACTGGGGGTATTTACAATGAGCAGTTCTTC.

This sequence joins TRBV11-3 and TRBJ2-7, with a weak D call TRBD1 (6 bases). The germline gives CDR1 SGHNT, CDR2 YENEEA. With 4 bases removed from V and 1 base from J, the gap between germline ends came to 14 bases. This CDR3 contains 15 residues. The CDR3 DNA reads as TGTGCCAGCAGCTCGAAATGGACAGTTTCCTACGAGCAGTACTTC. Protein product: CASSSKWTVSYEQYF.

This chain links TRBV11-2 with TRBJ1-2, with D uncertain. V was clipped by 1 base and J by 4 bases, with 13 bases between them. The V gene's germline CDR1 is SGHAT and CDR2 FQNNGV. This CDR3 is built from 15 residues. The CDR3 spells CASSLAFGYGYGYTF. The CDR3 region has the DNA TGTGCCAGCAGCTTAGCGTTCGGGTATGGCTATGGCTACACCTTC.

The rearrangement joins TRBV11-3 to TRBJ2-7; D assignment may be TRBD1 or TRBD2 (6 bases each). The V gene lost 4 bases and the J gene lost 2 bases, with 15 bases spanning the gap. CDR1 is SGHNT, CDR2 YENEEA, per germline. CDR3 length: 15 amino acids. The CDR3 region is CASSSEGGLTYEQYF. The DNA for the CDR3 is TGTGCCAGCAGCTCCGAGGGGGGATTGACCTACGAGCAGTACTTC.

J is TRBJ2-3 and V is TRBV29-1; 9 nucleotides agree with TRBD1. The CDR3 runs 13 residues. Trimming removed 6 bases from V and 5 bases from J; junction bases left unmatched: 6. Germline V gene data show CDR1 as SQVTM and CDR2 as ANQGSEA. The DNA of the CDR3 is TGCAGCGTAAAACAGGGGGCTGGAGATACGCAGTATTTT. Protein product: CSVKQGAGDTQYF.

The chain joins TRBV20-1 to TRBJ1-6, with D maybe TRBD1 (5 bases). Germline-derived CDR1 and CDR2 are DFQATT and SNEGSKA (reference sequence). Between the trimmed V and J ends, which lost 1 base and 2 bases, there was a span of 12 bases. The CDR3 contains 16 residues. DNA of the CDR3: TGCAGTGCTAGAGTTGGGGGGTTAACCTATAATTCACCCCTCCACTTT. It yields the protein CSARVGGLTYNSPLHF.

The chain joins TRBV20-1 to TRBJ2-5; D may match TRBD1 or TRBD2 (5 bases each). The J call is uncertain, as TRBJ2-7 better fits the DNA end. Germline V CDR1 and CDR2: DFQATT, SNEGSKA (reference sequence). The CDR3 totals 16 residues. The CDR3 nucleotides are TGCAGTGCTAGAATTCCTAGACGTGGGACCGCGTACGAGCAGTACTTC. Protein: CSARIPRRGTAYEQYF.